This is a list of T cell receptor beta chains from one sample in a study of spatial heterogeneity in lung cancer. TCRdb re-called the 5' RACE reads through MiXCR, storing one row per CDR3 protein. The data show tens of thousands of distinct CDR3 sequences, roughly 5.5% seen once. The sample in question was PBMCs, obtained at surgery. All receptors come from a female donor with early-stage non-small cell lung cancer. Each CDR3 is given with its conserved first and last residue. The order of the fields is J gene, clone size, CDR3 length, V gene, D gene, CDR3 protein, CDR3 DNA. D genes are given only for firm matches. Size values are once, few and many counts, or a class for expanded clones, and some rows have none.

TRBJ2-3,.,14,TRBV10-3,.,CAISPRQGTDTQYF,TGTGCCATCAGCCCCAGACAAGGCACAGATACGCAGTATTTT
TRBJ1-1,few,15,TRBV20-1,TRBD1,CSGTGGTLVGTEAFF,TGCAGCGGGACAGGGGGTACCCTTGTAGGCACTGAAGCTTTCTTT
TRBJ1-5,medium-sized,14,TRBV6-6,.,CASIGTASNQPQHF,TGTGCCAGCATCGGAACAGCGAGCAATCAGCCCCAGCATTTT
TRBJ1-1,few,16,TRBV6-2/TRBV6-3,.,CASTAGPIPWNTEAFF,TGTGCCAGCACCGCAGGGCCGATCCCGTGGAACACTGAAGCTTTCTTT
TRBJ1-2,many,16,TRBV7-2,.,CASSLASGTANYGYTF,TGTGCCAGCAGCTTAGCCTCAGGAACAGCTAACTATGGCTACACCTTC
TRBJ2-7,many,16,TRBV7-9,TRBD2,CASSPGHGDYGPEQYF,TGTGCCAGCAGCCCAGGACATGGGGACTATGGACCCGAGCAGTACTTC
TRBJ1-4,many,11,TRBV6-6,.,CASSPREKLFF,TGTGCCAGCAGTCCCAGGGAAAAACTGTTTTTT
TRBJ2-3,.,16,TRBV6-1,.,CASRVGRTDQADTQYF,TGTGCCAGCAGAGTGGGGAGGACGGACCAGGCAGATACGCAGTATTTT
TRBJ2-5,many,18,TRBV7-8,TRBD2,CASSLAVTSGGTQETQYF,TGTGCCAGCAGCTTAGCCGTGACTAGCGGGGGGACTCAAGAGACCCAGTACTTC
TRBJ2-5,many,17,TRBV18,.,CASSPPSRGNLQETQYF,TGTGCCAGCTCACCACCGAGTCGAGGGAACCTACAAGAGACCCAGTACTTC
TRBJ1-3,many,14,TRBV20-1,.,CSARDTRFGNTIYF,TGCAGTGCTAGAGATACCAGGTTCGGAAACACCATATATTTT
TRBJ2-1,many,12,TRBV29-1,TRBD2,CSVEAGGGEQFF,TGCAGCGTTGAGGCGGGAGGTGGTGAGCAGTTCTTC
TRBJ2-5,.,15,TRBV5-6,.,CASSSSWGYQETQYF,TGTGCCAGCAGCTCAAGTTGGGGGTACCAAGAGACCCAGTACTTC
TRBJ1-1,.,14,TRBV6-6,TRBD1,CASTQRQGATEAFF,TGTGCCAGCACTCAAAGACAGGGCGCCACTGAAGCTTTCTTT
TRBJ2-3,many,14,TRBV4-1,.,CASSQEGSGATQYF,TGCGCCAGCAGCCAAGAGGGATCGGGAGCCACGCAGTATTTT
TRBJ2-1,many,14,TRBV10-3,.,CAITWDNSYNEQFF,TGTGCCATCACCTGGGACAACTCCTACAATGAGCAGTTCTTC
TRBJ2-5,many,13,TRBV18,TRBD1,CASSPDRQETQYF,TGTGCCAGCTCACCGGACAGGCAAGAGACCCAGTACTTC
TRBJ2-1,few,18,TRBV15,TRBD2,CATSGPGTSGVSYNEQFF,TGTGCCACCAGCGGACCCGGGACTAGCGGGGTCTCCTACAATGAGCAGTTCTTC
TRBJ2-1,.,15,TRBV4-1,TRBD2,CASSQVAGVVNEQFF,TGCGCCAGCAGCCAAGTAGCGGGAGTCGTCAATGAGCAGTTCTTC
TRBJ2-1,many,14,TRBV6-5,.,CASSPTGIYNEQFF,TGTGCCAGCAGTCCTACGGGGATTTACAATGAGCAGTTCTTC
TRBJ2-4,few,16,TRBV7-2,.,CASSLARAVAKNIQYF,TGTGCCAGCAGCTTAGCGCGAGCGGTAGCCAAAAACATTCAGTACTTC
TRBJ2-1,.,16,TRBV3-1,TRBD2,CASSHTPSGPYNEQFF,TGTGCCAGCAGCCACACTCCTAGCGGGCCATACAATGAGCAGTTCTTC
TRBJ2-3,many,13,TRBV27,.,CASSHHAADTQYF,TGTGCCAGCAGTCACCACGCGGCAGATACGCAGTATTTT
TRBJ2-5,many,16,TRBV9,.,CASSVAAGLGGETQYF,TGTGCCAGCAGCGTAGCCGCCGGGCTGGGGGGAGAGACCCAGTACTTC
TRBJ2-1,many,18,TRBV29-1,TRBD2,CSVEASGRGGYSYNEQFF,TGCAGCGTTGAAGCTAGCGGGAGGGGGGGCTACTCCTACAATGAGCAGTTCTTC
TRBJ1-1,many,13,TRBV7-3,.,CASSLSGDTEAFF,TGTGCCAGCAGCTTAAGCGGGGACACTGAAGCTTTCTTT
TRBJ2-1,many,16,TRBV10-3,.,CAISDRRRASYNEQFF,TGTGCCATCAGTGATAGGAGGCGGGCGTCCTACAATGAGCAGTTCTTC
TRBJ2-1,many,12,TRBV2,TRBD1,CSSGGDFNEQFF,TGTTCTTCAGGGGGAGATTTTAATGAGCAGTTCTTC
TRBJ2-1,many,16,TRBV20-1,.,CSARDLSPRQYNEQFF,TGCAGTGCTAGAGACCTTAGCCCGAGGCAGTACAATGAGCAGTTCTTC
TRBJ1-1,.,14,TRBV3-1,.,CASSQERGNTEAFF,TGTGCCAGCAGCCAAGAGCGGGGAAACACTGAAGCTTTCTTT
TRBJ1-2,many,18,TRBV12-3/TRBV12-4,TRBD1,CASSPVRGRRMGNYGYTF,TGTGCCAGCAGTCCGGTCAGGGGGCGTAGGATGGGGAACTATGGCTACACCTTC
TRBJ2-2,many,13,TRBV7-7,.,CASSLGVAGELFF,TGTGCTAGCAGCTTGGGAGTAGCCGGGGAGCTGTTTTTT
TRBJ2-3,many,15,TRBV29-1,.,CSVDSGLPSTDTQYF,TGCAGCGTCGACTCGGGACTTCCCAGCACAGATACGCAGTATTTT
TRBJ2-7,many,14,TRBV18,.,CASSPAEIPLGQYF,TGTGCCAGCTCACCGGCGGAAATACCGCTGGGGCAGTACTTC
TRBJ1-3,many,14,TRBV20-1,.,CSARARVGGNTIYF,TGCAGTGCTAGAGCCAGGGTGGGTGGAAACACCATATATTTT
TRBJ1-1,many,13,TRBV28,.,CASSFGLNTEAFF,TGTGCCAGCAGTTTTGGATTGAACACTGAAGCTTTCTTT
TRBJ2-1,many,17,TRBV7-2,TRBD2,CASSTSRTSGQDNEQFF,TGTGCCAGCAGTACCTCCCGGACTAGCGGGCAAGACAATGAGCAGTTCTTC
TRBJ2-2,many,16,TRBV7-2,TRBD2,CASSPGLAVLTGELFF,TGTGCCAGCAGCCCTGGACTAGCGGTACTCACCGGGGAGCTGTTTTTT
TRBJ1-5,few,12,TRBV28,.,CASKGPNQPQHF,TGTGCCAGCAAGGGGCCCAATCAGCCCCAGCATTTT
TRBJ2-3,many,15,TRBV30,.,CAWKRDILLTDTQYF,TGTGCCTGGAAGCGGGACATCCTACTCACAGATACGCAGTATTTT
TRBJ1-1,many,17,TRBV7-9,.,CASSLVGRGDMNTEAFF,TGTGCCAGCAGCTTAGTGGGTAGGGGAGACATGAACACTGAAGCTTTCTTT
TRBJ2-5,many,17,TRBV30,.,CAWSVLGVRDQRGAQYF,TGTGCCTGGAGTGTGTTAGGCGTCCGGGACCAACGAGGGGCCCAGTACTTC
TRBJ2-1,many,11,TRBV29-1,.,CSALIRGEQFF,TGCAGCGCCCTCATTCGGGGTGAGCAGTTCTTC
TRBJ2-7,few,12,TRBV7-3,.,CASSSRGGEQYF,TGTGCCAGCAGCTCCCGGGGTGGCGAGCAGTACTTC
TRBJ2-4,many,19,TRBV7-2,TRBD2,CASSLGRGLAELAKNIQYF,TGTGCCAGCAGCTTAGGTAGGGGACTAGCGGAGTTAGCCAAAAACATTCAGTACTTC
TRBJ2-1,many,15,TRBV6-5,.,CASSQNRGPGRREFF,TGTGCCAGCAGTCAAAACCGGGGTCCGGGTCGGAGAGAGTTCTTC
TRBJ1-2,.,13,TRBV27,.,CASKLDNSYGYTF,TGTGCCAGCAAGCTGGACAATAGCTATGGCTACACCTTC
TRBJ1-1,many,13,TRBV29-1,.,CSGTKGSGTEAFF,TGCAGCGGGACGAAAGGTAGTGGAACTGAAGCTTTCTTT
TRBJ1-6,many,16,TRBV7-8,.,CASSLAGITTNSPLHF,TGTGCCAGCAGCTTAGCGGGGATCACCACCAATTCACCCCTCCACTTT
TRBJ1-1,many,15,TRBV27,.,CASSPGGRGGTEAFF,TGTGCCAGCAGCCCCGGCGGGAGGGGTGGCACTGAAGCTTTCTTT
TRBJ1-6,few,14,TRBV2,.,CASRGDTSGSPLHF,TGTGCCAGCAGGGGGGACACTTCGGGTTCACCCCTCCACTTT